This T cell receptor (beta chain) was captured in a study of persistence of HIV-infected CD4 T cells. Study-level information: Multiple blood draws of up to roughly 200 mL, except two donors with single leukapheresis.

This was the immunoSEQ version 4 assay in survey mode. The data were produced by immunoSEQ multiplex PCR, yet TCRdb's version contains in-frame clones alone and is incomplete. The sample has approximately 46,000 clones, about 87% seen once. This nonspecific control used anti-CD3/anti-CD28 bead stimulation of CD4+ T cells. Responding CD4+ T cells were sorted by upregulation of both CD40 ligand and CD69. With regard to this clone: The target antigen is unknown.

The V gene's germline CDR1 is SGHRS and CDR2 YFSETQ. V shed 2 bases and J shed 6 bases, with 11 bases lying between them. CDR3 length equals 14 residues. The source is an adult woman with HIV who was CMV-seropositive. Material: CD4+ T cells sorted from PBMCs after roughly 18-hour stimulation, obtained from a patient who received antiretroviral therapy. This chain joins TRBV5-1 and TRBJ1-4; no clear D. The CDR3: CASSLQYGDEKLFF. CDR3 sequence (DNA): TGCGCCAGCAGCTTACAGTACGGGGATGAAAAACTGTTTTTT.